This paragraph covers one T cell receptor beta chain sequence. The sample comes from a study of T-cell reconstitution after alpha-beta-depleted transplantation in children. Germline V gene sequence: CDR1 SGHAT, CDR2 FQDESV (reference sequence). The CDR3 contains 18 residues. V was clipped by 3 bases and J by 4 bases; unmatched bases: 10. Unique molecular identifiers were used to barcode this TCRbeta library. MiXCR, applied by TCRdb to the PCR reads, yields one record per CDR3 protein. The table shows about 610,000 distinct CDR3 sequences, with roughly a tenth occurring only once. This TCR was sampled from a human donor who donated a stem cell graft to a child with acute myeloid leukemia. This sample comprised PBMCs from the stem cell graft donor, obtained from the stem cell graft. The chain employs TRBV11-1 and TRBJ2-3; 13 bases fit TRBD2. CDR3 loop: CASSFPGTSGILADTQYF. The CDR3 coding sequence is TGTGCCAGCAGCTTCCCCGGGACTAGCGGGATACTCGCAGATACGCAGTATTTT.